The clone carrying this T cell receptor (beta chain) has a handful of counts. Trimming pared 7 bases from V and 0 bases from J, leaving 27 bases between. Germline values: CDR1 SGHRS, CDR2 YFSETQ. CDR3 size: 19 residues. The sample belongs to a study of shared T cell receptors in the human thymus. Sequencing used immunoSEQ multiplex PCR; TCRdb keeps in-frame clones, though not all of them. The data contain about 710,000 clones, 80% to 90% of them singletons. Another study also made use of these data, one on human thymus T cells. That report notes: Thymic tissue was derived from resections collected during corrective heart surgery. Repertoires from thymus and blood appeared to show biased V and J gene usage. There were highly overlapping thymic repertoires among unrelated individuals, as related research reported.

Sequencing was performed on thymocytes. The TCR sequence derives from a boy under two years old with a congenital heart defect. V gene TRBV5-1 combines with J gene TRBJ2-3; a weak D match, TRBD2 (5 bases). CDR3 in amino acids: CASAKQPPGVGGSTDTQYF. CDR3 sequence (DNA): TGCGCCAGCGCAAAACAGCCACCCGGGGTAGGCGGCAGCACAGATACGCAGTATTTT.